The sequence of this T cell receptor (beta chain) was determined in a study of blood T cell repertoires in COVID-19. Study context: Researchers got acute and convalescent COVID-19 samples from the United States, Italy and Spain. In each case, the material was cDNA or gDNA derived from T cells, B-cell-depleted T cells, or PBMCs.

The CDR3 loop spans 15 amino acids. The germline CDR1 and CDR2 sequences are SGDLS and YYNGEE. V dropped 4 bases and J dropped 0; count of bases not matched to a gene: 7. Authors' processing steps: Cell counts per sample came from amplifying reference gene primers. The data were produced by immunoSEQ multiplex PCR, yet TCRdb's version contains in-frame clones alone and is incomplete. Clonal size and the V and J genes are those of that table, whereas D and trimming came from the DNA. The sample contains 120,000 to 150,000 clones, 88% of which appear only once. The source of this sequence is a man aged 60 to 69 with active or convalescent COVID-19. Material: peripheral blood. J is TRBJ2-7 and V is TRBV9; 7 nucleotides line up with TRBD1. DNA for the CDR3: TGTGCCAGCAGCCCGATGGACAGGTCCTCCTACGAGCAGTACTTC. Translating gives CASSPMDRSSYEQYF.